Listed here are 21 T cell receptor beta chains from one sample, sequenced in a study of blood T cell repertoires in COVID-19. The protocol was immunoSEQ multiplex PCR, while the TCRdb copy is restricted to in-frame clones and leaves out a portion. The data show some 37,000 clones, around 85% seen once. The sample taken for sequencing was peripheral blood. The origin of the receptors is a man of 80 years or more with active or convalescent COVID-19.

This clone was counted many times. The chain is built from TRBV7-8 and TRBJ2-1; TRBD2 matches at 8 bases. V was pared by 5 bases and J by 10 bases, with 10 bases of the junction left unmatched. In germline, CDR1 is SGHVS, CDR2 FQNEAQ. There are 14 residues in the CDR3. The CDR3 DNA follows: TGTGCCAGCAGCCCCGCCGGAACTAGCGGCGAGCAGTTCTTC. This translates into CASSPAGTSGEQFF.

The chain links TRBV19 to TRBJ2-7, with 9 bases lining up with TRBD2. The CDR3 has 13 residues. Per the germline V gene, CDR1 is LNHDA and CDR2 is SQIVND (reference sequence). After removal of 4 bases from V and 3 bases from J, the junction contained 1 base not matched to a gene. The DNA of the CDR3 is TGTGCCAGTAGTAGCGGGGGGGTCTACGAGCAGTACTTC. Amino acid sequence: CASSSGGVYEQYF.

This clone came up once. The chain uses TRBV7-3 and TRBJ1-4, with TRBD1 matching 7 bases. CDR1 is SGHTA, CDR2 FQGTGA, per germline. This CDR3 has 14 residues. V shed 5 bases, J shed 8 bases, and the junction held 8 bases outside the gene matches. CDR3 coding DNA: TGTGCCAGCAGCCGACAGGGTGTGGGGGAAAAACTGTTTTTT. Amino acids: CASSRQGVGEKLFF.

The V and J genes are TRBV10-1 and TRBJ2-2; D perhaps matches TRBD1 (5 bases). CDR1 and CDR2 (germline): WNHNN, SYGVQD (reference sequence). Trimming stripped 0 bases from V and 5 bases from J, with 16 bases between. This CDR3 is 17 amino acids long. The CDR3 nucleotides are TGCGCCAGCAGTGAGTCCTTAGAGACAGCGAGTACCGGGGAGCTGTTTTTT. Translated, it gives CASSESLETASTGELFF.

J is TRBJ2-3 and V is TRBV18; D is perhaps TRBD1 (5 bases). CDR1 and CDR2 (germline): KGHSH, LQKENI. Trimming stripped 5 bases from V and 4 bases from J, with 13 bases between. The CDR3 contains 14 residues. CDR3 nucleotides: TGTGCCAGCTCAACATTCCAGGGTGCAGATACGCAGTATTTT. It yields the protein CASSTFQGADTQYF.

The CDR3 DNA is TGTGCCAGCAGCACGCGGGACAGCTACCAAGAGACCCAGTACTTC. Residues: CASSTRDSYQETQYF. The J gene is TRBJ2-5, the V gene TRBV7-8, with D possibly being TRBD1 (7 bases). The CDR3 is 15 amino acids. The germline V gene has CDR1 SGHVS and CDR2 FQNEAQ. V lost 5 bases and J lost 0, with 13 bases in between.

CDR3 protein: CAWSGGRTDNEQFF. The CDR3, as DNA: TGTGCCTGGAGTGGCGGGAGGACGGACAATGAGCAGTTCTTC. The chain has TRBV30 and TRBJ2-1; 8 bases align to TRBD2. Germline V gene lookup returns CDR1 GTSNPN and CDR2 SVGIG (reference sequence). The CDR3 is made up of 14 amino acids. The V and J ends lost 1 base and 5 bases, in that order; junction bases with no gene match: 4.

CDR3 in amino acids: CASSLGAYSNQPQHF. Here the CDR3 DNA reads TGTGCCAGCAGCTTAGGGGCCTATAGCAATCAGCCCCAGCATTTT. V usage is TRBV7-2 and J usage is TRBJ1-5; D gene unclear. The germline V gene has CDR1 SGHTA and CDR2 FQGNSA. The CDR3 consists of 15 residues. V lost 1 base to trimming and J lost 0 bases, with 7 bases between them.

The J gene is TRBJ2-2, the V gene TRBV5-4; weak D call: TRBD2 (6 bases). This CDR3 is 14 amino acids long. Trimming left V 4 bases short and J 4 bases short, with 11 bases between. Germline V gives CDR1 SGHNT, CDR2 YYREEE (reference sequence). The CDR3 here is CASSPRGGTGELFF. In DNA, the CDR3 is TGTGCCAGCAGCCCGCGGGGTGGCACCGGGGAGCTGTTTTTT.

The gene calls are TRBV19 and TRBJ1-5; weak D call: TRBD1 (6 bases). CDR3 length: 13 amino acids. V was shortened by 7 bases and J by 3 bases, with 10 bases between the two germline ends. Germline V CDR1 and CDR2: LNHDA, SQIVND (reference sequence). CDR3: CASTYRANQPQHF. The CDR3 nucleotides read TGTGCCAGTACGTACAGGGCCAATCAGCCCCAGCATTTT.

The CDR3 reads CASSQIPADRGQFTGELFF. The DNA for the CDR3 is TGTGCCAGCAGTCAAATCCCCGCAGACAGGGGGCAATTTACCGGGGAGCTGTTTTTT. V is TRBV7-7 and J is TRBJ2-2, with TRBD1 identical over 10 bases. V dropped 6 bases and J dropped 5; count of bases not matched to a gene: 18. The V gene's germline CDR1 is SSHAT and CDR2 FNYEAQ (reference sequence). The CDR3 loop spans 19 amino acids.

This clone was observed a handful of times. This chain connects TRBV5-6 to TRBJ1-5; 7 bases agree with TRBD1. Germline V gene lookup returns CDR1 SGHDT and CDR2 YYEEEE. This CDR3 is built from 13 residues. V gave up 3 bases and J gave up 5 bases; unmatched junction bases: 2. The CDR3 protein is CASSSGGHQPQHF. CDR3 nucleotide sequence: TGTGCCAGCAGCTCAGGGGGTCATCAGCCCCAGCATTTT.

This chain joins TRBV2 and TRBJ1-4; possibly TRBD1 for D (5 bases). CDR3 length: 14 residues. CDR1 and CDR2 (germline): SNHLY, FYNNEI. Trimming left V 6 bases short and J 3 bases short, with 11 bases between. The CDR3 spells CASRDQGSNEKLFF. CDR3 nucleotide sequence: TGTGCCAGCAGAGACCAGGGATCTAATGAAAAACTGTTTTTT.

The chain carries TRBV30 and TRBJ2-2, with D maybe TRBD2 (5 bases). The V end was cut by 4 bases, the J end by 7 bases, with 16 bases between. The CDR3 runs 14 residues. The germline V gene encodes CDR1 GTSNPN and CDR2 SVGIG (reference sequence). CDR3 DNA: TGTGCCTGGATTCCCCCAGCTAGCCGCGGGGAGCTGTTTTTT. It codes for CAWIPPASRGELFF.

The gene calls are TRBV18 and TRBJ1-6, with TRBD1 as a possible D gene (5 bases). The CDR3 loop spans 14 amino acids. V lost 3 bases to trimming and J lost 10 bases, with 13 bases between them. Germline CDR1 KGHSH, CDR2 LQKENI. This chain's CDR3 is CASSPWSGKSPLHF. CDR3 DNA sequence: TGTGCCAGCTCACCGTGGTCAGGGAAGTCACCCCTCCACTTT.

The table lists this clone with a count of one. V is TRBV19 and J is TRBJ2-1, with 12 bases that match TRBD2. Germline CDR1 is LNHDA and CDR2 is SQIVND (reference sequence). The CDR3 totals 16 residues. V shed 6 bases and J 9 bases; nucleotides not matched to a gene: 12. CDR3 amino acids: CASSTTSGGSRREQFF. The CDR3 region has the DNA TGTGCCAGTAGCACCACTAGCGGGGGGTCGAGGCGTGAGCAGTTCTTC.

The chain carries TRBV9 and TRBJ2-5; D unresolved. Germline values: CDR1 SGDLS, CDR2 YYNGEE. With 0 bases removed from V and 4 bases from J, the gap between germline ends came to 4 bases. The CDR3 covers 12 residues. As DNA, the CDR3 is TGTGCCAGCAGCGTAGACGGAGAGACCCAGTACTTC. Protein: CASSVDGETQYF.

This chain links TRBV7-6 with TRBJ1-1; 9 bases align to TRBD1. This CDR3 has 16 residues. The V gene end was trimmed by 3 bases and the J gene end by 5 bases; junction bases not matched to a gene: 10. CDR1 and CDR2 (germline): SGHVS, FNYEAQ. CDR3 bases: TGTGCCAGCAGCTTGGACAGGGGATCCAGCCTTACTGAAGCTTTCTTT. It encodes CASSLDRGSSLTEAFF.

CDR3 nucleotide sequence: TGTGCCAGCAGCTTGGCAGGGGGCCCCACCGGGGAGCTGTTTTTT. Translated, it gives CASSLAGGPTGELFF. The chain uses TRBV7-2 and TRBJ2-2; TRBD1 agrees at 8 bases. CDR1 and CDR2 (germline): SGHTA, FQGNSA. J lost 4 bases, V lost 3 bases, and 4 bases had no gene match. The CDR3 loop spans 15 amino acids. The whole variable domain, remainder taken from reference TRBV7-2 and TRBJ2-2, is GAGVSQSPSNKVTEKGKDVELRCDPISGHTALYWYRQSLGQGLEFLIYFQGNSAPDKSGLPSDRFSAERTGGSVSTLTIQRTQQEDSAVYLCASSLAGGPTGELFFGEGSRLTVL.

The chain couples TRBV4-3 to TRBJ2-2, with 7 bases that match TRBD1. V was clipped by 5 bases and J by 6 bases; unmatched bases: 9. The V gene's germline CDR1 is LGHNA and CDR2 YSLEER. The CDR3 is 15 residues long. The CDR3 spells CASSEDRRGAGELFF. Here the CDR3 DNA reads TGCGCCAGCAGCGAGGACAGGCGTGGGGCCGGGGAGCTGTTTTTT.

This clone has just one count. V usage is TRBV7-2 and J usage is TRBJ2-6, with D tentatively TRBD1 (5 bases). Germline lookup yields CDR1 SGHTA and CDR2 FQGNSA. The CDR3 has 15 amino acids. With 0 bases removed from V and 2 bases from J, the gap between germline ends came to 5 bases. DNA of the CDR3: TGTGCCAGCAGCTTAGCCAGGGCTGGGGCCAACGTCCTGACTTTC. It translates to CASSLARAGANVLTF.